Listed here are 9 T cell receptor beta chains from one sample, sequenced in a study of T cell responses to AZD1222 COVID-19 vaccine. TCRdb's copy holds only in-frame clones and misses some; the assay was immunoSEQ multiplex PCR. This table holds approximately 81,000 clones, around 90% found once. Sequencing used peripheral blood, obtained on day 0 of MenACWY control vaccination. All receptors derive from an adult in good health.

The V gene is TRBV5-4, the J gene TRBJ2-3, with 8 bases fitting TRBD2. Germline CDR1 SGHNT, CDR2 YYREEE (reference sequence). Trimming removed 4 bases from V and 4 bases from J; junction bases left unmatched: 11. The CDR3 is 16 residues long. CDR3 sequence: CASSQGLGGVADTQYF. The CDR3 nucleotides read TGTGCCAGCAGCCAGGGACTAGGGGGTGTTGCAGATACGCAGTATTTT.

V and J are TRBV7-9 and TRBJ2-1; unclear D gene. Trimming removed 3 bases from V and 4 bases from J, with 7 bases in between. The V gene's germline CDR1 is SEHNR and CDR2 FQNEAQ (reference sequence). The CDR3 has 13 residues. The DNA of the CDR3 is TGTGCCAGCAGCTTGTACGAATACAATGAGCAGTTCTTC. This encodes CASSLYEYNEQFF. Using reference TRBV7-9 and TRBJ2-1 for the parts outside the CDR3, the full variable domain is DTGVSQNPRHKITKRGQNVTFRCDPISEHNRLYWYRQTLGQGPEFLTYFQNEAQLEKSRLLSDRFSAERPKGSFSTLEIQRTEQGDSAMYLCASSLYEYNEQFFGPGTRLTVL.

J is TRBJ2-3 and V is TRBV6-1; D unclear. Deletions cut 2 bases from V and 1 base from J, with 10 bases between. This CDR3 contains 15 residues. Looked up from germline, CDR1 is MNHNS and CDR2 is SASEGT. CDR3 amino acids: CASSESRARTDTQYF. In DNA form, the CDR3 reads TGTGCCAGCAGTGAAAGTAGGGCCCGCACAGATACGCAGTATTTT.

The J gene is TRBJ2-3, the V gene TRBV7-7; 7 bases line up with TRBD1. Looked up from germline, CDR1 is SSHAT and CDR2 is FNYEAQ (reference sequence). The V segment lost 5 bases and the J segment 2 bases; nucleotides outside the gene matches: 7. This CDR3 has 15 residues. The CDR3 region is CASSQGGSNTDTQYF. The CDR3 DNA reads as TGTGCCAGCAGCCAAGGGGGCTCGAACACAGATACGCAGTATTTT.

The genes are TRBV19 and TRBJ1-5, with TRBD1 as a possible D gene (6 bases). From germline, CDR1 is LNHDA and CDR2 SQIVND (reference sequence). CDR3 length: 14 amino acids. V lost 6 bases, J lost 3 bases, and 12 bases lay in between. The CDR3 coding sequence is TGTGCCAGTAGGGGGTGGGGGGCCAATCAGCCCCAGCATTTT. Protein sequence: CASRGWGANQPQHF.

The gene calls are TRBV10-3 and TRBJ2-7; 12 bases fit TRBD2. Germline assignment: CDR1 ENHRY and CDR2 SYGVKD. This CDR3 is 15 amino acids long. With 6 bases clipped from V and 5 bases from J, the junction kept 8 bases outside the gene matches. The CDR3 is CAIRVGTSGRHEQYF. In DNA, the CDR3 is TGTGCCATCAGGGTGGGGACTAGCGGGCGTCACGAGCAGTACTTC.

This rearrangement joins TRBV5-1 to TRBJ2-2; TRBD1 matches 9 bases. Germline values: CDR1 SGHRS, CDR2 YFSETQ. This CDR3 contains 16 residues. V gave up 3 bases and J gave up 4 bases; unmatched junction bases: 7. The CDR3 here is CASSWGTGTVTGELFF. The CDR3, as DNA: TGCGCCAGCAGCTGGGGGACAGGGACGGTCACCGGGGAGCTGTTTTTT.

The CDR3 region is CASSLPSGGLRGTDTQYF. The CDR3 nucleotides are TGTGCCAGCAGCTTGCCTAGCGGGGGACTGAGGGGCACAGATACGCAGTATTTT. V is TRBV5-8 and J is TRBJ2-3; 10 nucleotides agree with TRBD2. Per germline, CDR1 SGHTS and CDR2 YDEGEE. J lost 1 base, V lost 1 base, and 9 bases had no gene match. The CDR3 length is 18 residues.

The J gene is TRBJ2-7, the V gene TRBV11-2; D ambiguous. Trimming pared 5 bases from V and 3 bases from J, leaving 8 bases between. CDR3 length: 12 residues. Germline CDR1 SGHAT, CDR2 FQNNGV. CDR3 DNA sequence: TGTGCCAGCAGCCCATCCGACTACGAGCAGTACTTC. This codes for CASSPSDYEQYF.